The 24 T cell receptor beta chains in this list originate from one sample, sequenced in a study of spatial heterogeneity in lung cancer. TCRdb used MiXCR to reprocess the 5' RACE reads, holding one entry per CDR3 protein. The sample shows fewer than 55,000 distinct CDR3 sequences, 6.5% to 7.5% of them seen only once. Time point here: blood at routine non-recurrence follow-up after resection. No cells were sorted before sequencing. The whole RNA sequenced was extracted from tumor, nontumor lung or frozen PBMC. The sample in question was PBMCs, obtained at follow-up. These receptors came from a female donor with early-stage non-small cell lung cancer.

The rearrangement links TRBV5-1 to TRBJ1-1, with TRBD1 identical over 8 bases. With 2 bases clipped from V and 0 bases from J, the junction kept 3 bases outside the gene matches. CDR3 length equals 15 residues. CDR1 is SGHRS and CDR2 is YFSETQ in the germline V gene. CDR3 sequence reads: CASSFTDRVNTEAFF. The CDR3 nucleotides read TGCGCCAGCAGCTTTACGGACAGGGTGAACACTGAAGCTTTCTTT.

There are many counts of this clonotype. The chain combines TRBV21-1 with TRBJ1-4; TRBD1 reflects the table's D call only, with no check against the DNA. TRBV21-1 is designated a pseudogene. This CDR3 is built from 15 residues. CDR3 nucleotides: TGTGCCAGCAGCGGGAGTGGGGGGCGAAAAGAAAAACTGTTTTTT. This gives the protein CASSGSGGRKEKLFF.

The V call is TRBV7-2, the J call TRBJ1-3; no reliable D call. This CDR3 is built from 14 residues. Trimming took 5 bases from V and 6 from J, leaving 14 bases between them. From germline, CDR1 is SGHTA and CDR2 FQGNSA. The CDR3, as DNA: TGTGCCAGCAGCCGCGAAGGGCGCTTAAACACCATATATTTT. Translating it yields CASSREGRLNTIYF.

This clonotype has a count of ten or more. The chain links TRBV28 to TRBJ1-4; D is ambiguous. The CDR3 is 13 amino acids. Trimming stripped 5 bases from V and 13 bases from J, with 17 bases between. In germline, CDR1 is MDHEN, CDR2 SYDVKM. This CDR3 reads CASSTPASTGLFF. The CDR3 DNA is TGTGCCAGCAGTACCCCGGCCTCAACGGGACTGTTTTTT.

There are many counts of this clonotype. This chain connects TRBV3-1 to TRBJ2-2, with TRBD2 matching 10 bases. Germline lookup yields CDR1 LGHDT and CDR2 YNNKEL (reference sequence). Trimming cost V 5 bases and J 6 bases; bases outside gene matches: 0. CDR3 length equals 13 residues. DNA for the CDR3: TGTGCCAGCAGCGGGACTAGCGCCGGGGAGCTGTTTTTT. It yields the protein CASSGTSAGELFF.

Ten or more counts support this clonotype. This chain links TRBV9 with TRBJ2-3; TRBD2 matches 11 bases. Losses at the gene ends were 4 bases for V and 2 bases for J; bases not matched to a gene: 3. This CDR3 has 15 amino acids. Germline CDR1 and CDR2: SGDLS and YYNGEE. The CDR3 is CASSYSGGDTDTQYF. CDR3 nucleotide sequence: TGTGCCAGCAGCTATAGCGGGGGGGACACAGATACGCAGTATTTT.

This chain links TRBV7-2 with TRBJ2-5, with TRBD2 identical over 14 bases. Germline CDR1 reads SGHTA; CDR2 reads FQGNSA. J was trimmed by 3 bases and V by 3 bases; bases with no gene match: 3. CDR3 length: 16 residues. The chain's CDR3 is CASSFPGLAGEETQYF. CDR3 DNA sequence: TGTGCCAGCAGCTTCCCGGGACTAGCGGGGGAAGAGACCCAGTACTTC.

The V gene is TRBV5-1, the J gene TRBJ2-7, with 9 nucleotides matching TRBD2. Germline V lookup: CDR1 SGHRS, CDR2 YFSETQ. The CDR3 contains 15 residues. Trimming took 3 bases from V and 9 from J; bases not matched to a gene: 13. The CDR3 DNA reads TGCGCCAGCAGCTCGACTAGCGGCTTTTACGATGGGCAGTACTTC. Translation gives CASSSTSGFYDGQYF.

The chain has TRBV20-1 and TRBJ2-3; D may be TRBD2 (5 bases). This CDR3 has 15 residues. The germline V and J ends were trimmed by 0 bases and 0 bases, with 10 bases remaining between them. The germline gives CDR1 DFQATT, CDR2 SNEGSKA (reference sequence). CDR3 loop: CSARDAWTSTDTQYF. CDR3 coding DNA: TGCAGTGCTAGAGACGCCTGGACTAGCACAGATACGCAGTATTTT.

Many counts were recorded for this clonotype. V and J are TRBV14 and TRBJ2-3; TRBD2 matches at 10 bases. Germline assignment: CDR1 SGHDN and CDR2 FVKESK. CDR3 size: 17 residues. Trimming took 0 bases from V and 5 from J; bases not matched to a gene: 8. The CDR3 loop is CASSQDNSGGARDTQYF. In DNA, the CDR3 is TGTGCCAGCAGCCAAGATAACAGCGGGGGGGCCAGAGATACGCAGTATTTT. The full variable domain, with the rest looked up from reference TRBV14 and TRBJ2-3, is EAGVTQFPSHSVIEKGQTVTLRCDPISGHDNLYWYRRVMGKEIKFLLHFVKESKQDESGMPNNRFLAERTGGTYSTLKVQPAELEDSGVYFCASSQDNSGGARDTQYFGPGTRLTVL.

This clonotype was observed at least ten times. The chain recombines TRBV7-2 with TRBJ2-5, with 16 bases lining up with TRBD2. Germline V gene lookup returns CDR1 SGHTA and CDR2 FQGNSA. This CDR3 spans 18 amino acids. J lost 2 bases, V lost 5 bases, and 8 bases had no gene match. Here the CDR3 reads CASSNPGLAGGLQETQYF. The CDR3 bases are TGTGCCAGCAGCAACCCGGGACTAGCGGGGGGGCTACAAGAGACCCAGTACTTC.

The sample holds many counts of this clonotype. This chain joins TRBV7-3 and TRBJ2-5, with TRBD1 matching over 7 bases. The CDR3 totals 13 residues. V lost 5 bases, J lost 5 bases, and 5 bases stayed unmatched. Germline loops: CDR1 SGHTA, CDR2 FQGTGA. CDR3 DNA: TGTGCCAGCAGCCCGGGACAGTCGGAGACCCAGTACTTC. Amino acids: CASSPGQSETQYF.

The sample holds many counts of this clonotype. The rearrangement joins TRBV4-1 to TRBJ1-1; TRBD1 is a possible D gene (6 bases). The V gene's germline CDR1 is MGHRA and CDR2 YSYEKL. Trimming stripped 3 bases from V and 0 bases from J, with 14 bases between. The CDR3 runs to 16 residues. The CDR3 DNA reads TGCGCCAGCAGCCACACAGGAGACAGGTTGAACACTGAAGCTTTCTTT. Residues: CASSHTGDRLNTEAFF.

This clonotype was seen at least ten times. J is TRBJ2-2 and V is TRBV7-8, with a tentative D call TRBD1 (6 bases). From germline, CDR1 is SGHVS and CDR2 FQNEAQ. Trimming stripped 1 base from V and 1 base from J, with 7 bases between. The CDR3 is 15 amino acids. The chain's CDR3 is CASSLGTENTGELFF. The CDR3, as DNA: TGTGCCAGCAGCTTAGGGACAGAGAACACCGGGGAGCTGTTTTTT. The whole variable domain, filled in from reference TRBV7-8 and TRBJ2-2, reads GAGVSQSPRYKVAKRGQDVALRCDPISGHVSLFWYQQALGQGPEFLTYFQNEAQLDKSGLPSDRFFAERPEGSVSTLKIQRTQQEDSAVYLCASSLGTENTGELFFGEGSRLTVL.

In its sample, this clonotype was seen a few times. The chain couples TRBV24-1 to TRBJ2-5; 7 bases agree with TRBD2. The CDR3 spans 14 residues. Trimming removed 5 bases from V and 5 bases from J; junction bases left unmatched: 7. From germline, CDR1 is KGHDR and CDR2 SFDVKD. This CDR3 is CATSGSLATETQYF. As DNA, the CDR3 is TGTGCCACCAGTGGTTCACTAGCGACGGAGACCCAGTACTTC.

This clonotype was counted ten times or more. This chain connects TRBV7-6 to TRBJ1-2; 8 nucleotides match TRBD1. J gave up 6 bases and V 4 bases, and 7 bases lay outside the gene matches. The CDR3 contains 14 residues. Germline-derived CDR1 and CDR2 are SGHVS and FNYEAQ. The DNA for the CDR3 is TGTGCCAGCAGCTCCCGAGGACAGGGCCATGGCTACACCTTC. This codes for CASSSRGQGHGYTF.

This rearrangement joins TRBV28 to TRBJ1-3; D may be TRBD1 (5 bases). Trimming shortened V by 6 bases and J by 2 bases, and 20 bases separated the two germline ends. The CDR3 has 17 residues. Looked up from germline, CDR1 is MDHEN and CDR2 is SYDVKM. The CDR3 sequence: CASSPHRGTTAGNTIYF. Written as DNA, the CDR3 is TGTGCCAGCAGCCCCCACCGCGGGACTACCGCTGGAAACACCATATATTTT.

This clonotype appeared a few times. The rearrangement links TRBV6-5 to TRBJ2-5, with a possible D match to TRBD1 (5 bases). CDR3 length: 13 amino acids. V lost 6 bases and J 2 bases, leaving 10 bases between the germline ends. Germline-derived CDR1 and CDR2 are MNHEY and SVGAGI. DNA of the CDR3: TGTGCCAGCAGACCCGCAGGGCAAGAGACCCAGTACTTC. The encoded protein is CASRPAGQETQYF.

The chain has TRBV11-1 and TRBJ1-2; 9 bases line up with TRBD1. After removal of 5 bases from V and 8 bases from J, the junction contained 6 bases not matched to a gene. Germline V gene sequence: CDR1 SGHAT, CDR2 FQDESV (reference sequence). The CDR3 loop spans 13 amino acids. This CDR3 reads CASSPRTGEGYTF. The CDR3 DNA is TGTGCCAGCAGCCCCCGGACAGGGGAAGGCTACACCTTC. The full variable domain, completed using reference TRBV11-1 and TRBJ1-2, is EAEVAQSPRYKITEKSQAVAFWCDPISGHATLYWYRQILGQGPELLVQFQDESVVDDSQLPKDRFSAERLKGVDSTLKIQPAELGDSAMYLCASSPRTGEGYTFGSGTRLTVV.

This clonotype was detected only a few times. V gene TRBV5-1 combines with J gene TRBJ2-7; 8 nucleotides agree with TRBD1. The germline V gene encodes CDR1 SGHRS and CDR2 YFSETQ. This CDR3 is built from 15 residues. Trimming removed 0 bases from V and 3 bases from J; junction bases left unmatched: 5. CDR3 loop: CASSLVDRVVYEQYF. The CDR3 DNA reads TGCGCCAGCAGCTTGGTGGACAGGGTAGTCTACGAGCAGTACTTC.

V gene TRBV6-1 combines with J gene TRBJ1-5; perhaps TRBD1 as D (6 bases). The germline V and J ends were trimmed by 8 bases and 7 bases, with 12 bases remaining between them. The CDR3 has 12 amino acids. Germline loops: CDR1 MNHNS, CDR2 SASEGT. The CDR3 sequence: CASRVRGQPQHF. In nucleotides, the CDR3 is TGTGCCAGCCGGGTTAGGGGGCAGCCCCAGCATTTT.

The table lists this clonotype with a few counts. This sequence joins TRBV11-2 and TRBJ1-4, with 9 bases that match TRBD1. The junction had 4 bases not matched to a gene; V was cut back by 4 bases and J by 7 bases. Germline values: CDR1 SGHAT, CDR2 FQNNGV. This CDR3 region has 14 residues. CDR3: CASSSGTGFEKLFF. CDR3 bases: TGTGCCAGCAGCTCCGGGACAGGGTTTGAAAAACTGTTTTTT.

The J gene is TRBJ2-3, the V gene TRBV5-1; D perhaps matches TRBD1 (6 bases). The V and J ends lost 4 bases and 2 bases respectively, with 17 bases between them. This CDR3 contains 16 residues. Germline CDR1 reads SGHRS; CDR2 reads YFSETQ. CDR3: CASSPATGRSTDTQYF. DNA of the CDR3: TGCGCCAGCAGCCCGGCCACAGGGCGATCCACAGATACGCAGTATTTT.

J is TRBJ1-2 and V is TRBV7-2; 9 positions match TRBD1. V trimming: 3 bases; J trimming: 1 base; junction bases outside the gene matches: 3. The V gene's germline CDR1 is SGHTA and CDR2 FQGNSA. The CDR3 is 15 residues long. CDR3 amino acids: CASSLVGQGNYGYTF. The CDR3 DNA reads as TGTGCCAGCAGCTTGGTGGGACAGGGTAACTATGGCTACACCTTC.